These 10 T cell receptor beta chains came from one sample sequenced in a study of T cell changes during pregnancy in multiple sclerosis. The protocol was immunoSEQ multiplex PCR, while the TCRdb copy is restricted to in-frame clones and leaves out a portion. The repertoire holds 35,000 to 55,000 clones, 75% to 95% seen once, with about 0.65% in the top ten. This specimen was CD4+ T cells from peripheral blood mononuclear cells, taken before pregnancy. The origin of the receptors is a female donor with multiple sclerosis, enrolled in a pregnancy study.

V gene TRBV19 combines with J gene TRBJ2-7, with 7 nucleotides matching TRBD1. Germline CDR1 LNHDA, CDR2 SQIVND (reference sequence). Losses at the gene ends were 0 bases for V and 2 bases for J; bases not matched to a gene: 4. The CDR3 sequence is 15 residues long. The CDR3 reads CASSIEDRAPYEQYF. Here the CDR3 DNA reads TGTGCCAGTAGTATAGAAGACAGGGCACCCTACGAGCAGTACTTC.

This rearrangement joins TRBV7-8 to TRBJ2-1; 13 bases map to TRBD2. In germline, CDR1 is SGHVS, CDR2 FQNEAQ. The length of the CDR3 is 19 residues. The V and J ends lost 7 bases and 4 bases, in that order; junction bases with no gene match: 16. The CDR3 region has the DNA TGTGCCAGCAACGTTGCCCCGGGACTAGCGGGACGAGGGTACAATGAGCAGTTCTTC. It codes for CASNVAPGLAGRGYNEQFF.

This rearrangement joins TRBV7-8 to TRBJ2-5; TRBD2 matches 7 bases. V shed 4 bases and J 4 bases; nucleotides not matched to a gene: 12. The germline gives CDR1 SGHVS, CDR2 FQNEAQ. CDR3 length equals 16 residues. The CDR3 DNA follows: TGTGCCAGCAGCTCCCGTATAAGCGGGAAAGGAGAGACCCAGTACTTC. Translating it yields CASSSRISGKGETQYF.

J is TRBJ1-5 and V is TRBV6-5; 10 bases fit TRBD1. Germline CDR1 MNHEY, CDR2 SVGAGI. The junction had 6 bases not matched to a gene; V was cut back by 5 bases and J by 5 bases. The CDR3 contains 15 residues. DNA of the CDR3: TGTGCCAGCAGTCCCCGACAGGGGGCGGATCAGCCCCAGCATTTT. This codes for CASSPRQGADQPQHF.

The CDR3 spells CASSPYRFSGNTIYF. The CDR3 DNA sequence: TGTGCCAGCAGCCCGTACAGGTTCTCTGGAAACACCATATATTTT. The J gene is TRBJ1-3, the V gene TRBV7-8; D might be TRBD1 (5 bases). Deletions cut 5 bases from V and 0 bases from J, with 11 bases between. Germline values: CDR1 SGHVS, CDR2 FQNEAQ. The CDR3 totals 15 residues. The complete variable domain, with remaining parts taken from reference TRBV7-8 and TRBJ1-3, reads GAGVSQSPRYKVAKRGQDVALRCDPISGHVSLFWYQQALGQGPEFLTYFQNEAQLDKSGLPSDRFFAERPEGSVSTLKIQRTQQEDSAVYLCASSPYRFSGNTIYFGEGSWLTVV.

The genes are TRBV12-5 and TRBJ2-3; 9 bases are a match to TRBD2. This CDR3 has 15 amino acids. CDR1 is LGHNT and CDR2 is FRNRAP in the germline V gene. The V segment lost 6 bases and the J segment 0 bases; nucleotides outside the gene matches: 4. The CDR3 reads CASGSGLASTDTQYF. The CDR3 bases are TGTGCTAGTGGCTCGGGACTAGCCAGCACAGATACGCAGTATTTT.

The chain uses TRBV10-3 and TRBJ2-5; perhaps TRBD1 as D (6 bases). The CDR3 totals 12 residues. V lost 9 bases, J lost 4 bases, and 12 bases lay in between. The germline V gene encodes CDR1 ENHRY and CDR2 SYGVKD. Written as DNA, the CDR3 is TGTGCCATACAGGGTTTGGGAGAGACCCAGTACTTC. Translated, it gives CAIQGLGETQYF.

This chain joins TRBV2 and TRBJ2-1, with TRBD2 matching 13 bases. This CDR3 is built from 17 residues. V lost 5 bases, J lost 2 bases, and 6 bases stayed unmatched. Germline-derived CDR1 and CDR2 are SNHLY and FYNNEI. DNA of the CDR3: TGTGCCAGCAGTAAGACTAGCGGGAGGATCACCTACAATGAGCAGTTCTTC. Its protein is CASSKTSGRITYNEQFF.

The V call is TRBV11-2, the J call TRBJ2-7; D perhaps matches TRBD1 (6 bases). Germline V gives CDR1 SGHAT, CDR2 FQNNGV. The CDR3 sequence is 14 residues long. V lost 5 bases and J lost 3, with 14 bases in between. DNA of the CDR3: TGTGCCAGCAGCCCCAGGACAGATAACTACGAGCAGTACTTC. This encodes CASSPRTDNYEQYF.

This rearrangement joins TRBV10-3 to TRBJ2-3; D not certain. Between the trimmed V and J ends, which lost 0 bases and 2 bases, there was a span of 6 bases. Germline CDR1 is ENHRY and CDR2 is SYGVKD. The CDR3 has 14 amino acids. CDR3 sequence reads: CAISESATTDTQYF. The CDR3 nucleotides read TGTGCCATCAGTGAGTCGGCAACCACAGATACGCAGTATTTT.